The 24 T cell receptor beta chains below all came from one sample that was sequenced in a study of control samples from healthy donors and cancer patients. Profiling relied on immunoSEQ multiplex PCR, and the TCRdb table lists in-frame clones only, not all of them. This table has roughly 80,000 clones, around nine tenths appearing once. Sequencing used blood. The receptors come from a man aged 50-59 years in good health.

The chain combines TRBV12-3 or TRBV12-4 with TRBJ1-2; no clear D. The CDR3 is 12 amino acids. V shed 4 bases and J shed 8 bases, with 11 bases lying between them. This CDR3 is CASSSGLGGYTF. The DNA for the CDR3 is TGTGCCAGCAGTTCAGGATTAGGGGGCTACACCTTC.

This sequence joins TRBV4-1 and TRBJ1-2; D gene uncertain. The CDR3 runs to 16 residues. Germline CDR1 MGHRA, CDR2 YSYEKL. V gave up 0 bases and J gave up 2 bases, with 13 bases separating them. DNA for the CDR3: TGCGCCAGCAGCCAAGATCTTGCAGGATCGAACTATGGCTACACCTTC. Protein: CASSQDLAGSNYGYTF.

The J gene is TRBJ1-4, the V gene TRBV4-1; D is undetermined. This CDR3 has 13 residues. CDR1 and CDR2 (germline): MGHRA, YSYEKL. With 2 bases removed from V and 8 bases from J, the gap between germline ends came to 9 bases. The CDR3 region is CASSQKAGEKLFF. The CDR3 DNA reads TGCGCCAGCAGCCAAAAAGCGGGAGAAAAACTGTTTTTT.

The chain links TRBV11-2 to TRBJ2-7; 10 bases line up with TRBD1. V shed 3 bases, J shed 2 bases, and the junction held 1 base outside the gene matches. Germline-derived CDR1 and CDR2 are SGHAT and FQNNGV. This CDR3 comprises 14 residues. In DNA, the CDR3 is TGTGCCAGCAGCTTCGGGACAGGGGCCTACGAGCAGTACTTC. Amino acids: CASSFGTGAYEQYF.

The chain recombines TRBV4-1 with TRBJ2-2; D is perhaps TRBD1 (6 bases). This CDR3 region has 14 residues. Germline-derived CDR1 and CDR2 are MGHRA and YSYEKL. V was clipped by 8 bases and J by 2 bases, with 12 bases between them. The chain's CDR3 is CASSTGSNTGELFF. The CDR3 DNA reads TGCGCCAGCTCGACAGGTTCCAACACCGGGGAGCTGTTTTTT.

The J gene is TRBJ2-6, the V gene TRBV10-2; the D gene is possibly TRBD1 (5 bases). Deletions cut 6 bases from V and 0 bases from J, with 15 bases between. CDR1 is WSHSY, CDR2 SAAADI, per germline. The CDR3 sequence is 17 residues long. CDR3 nucleotides: TGCGCCAGCAGCCACCGCAGGACAAGCTCTGGGGCCAACGTCCTGACTTTC. It encodes CASSHRRTSSGANVLTF.

V is TRBV27 and J is TRBJ2-1, with 11 bases aligning to TRBD2. Trimming removed 0 bases from V and 3 bases from J; junction bases left unmatched: 4. The CDR3 is made up of 17 amino acids. Germline CDR1 MNHEY, CDR2 SMNVEV (reference sequence). CDR3 residues: CASSLSPLAGGYNEQFF. The DNA of the CDR3 is TGTGCCAGCAGTTTATCACCTCTAGCGGGGGGCTACAATGAGCAGTTCTTC.

The rearrangement uses TRBV29-1 and TRBJ2-3; no firm D call. This CDR3 contains 15 residues. Per the germline V gene, CDR1 is SQVTM and CDR2 is ANQGSEA. The V end was cut by 3 bases, the J end by 1 base, with 14 bases between. In DNA, the CDR3 is TGCAGCGTTGACGTGGGGTCATACGGCACAGATACGCAGTATTTT. It specifies CSVDVGSYGTDTQYF.

The chain is built from TRBV2 and TRBJ1-1; D is possibly TRBD1 (6 bases). The germline gives CDR1 SNHLY, CDR2 FYNNEI. With 7 bases removed from V and 4 bases from J, the gap between germline ends came to 19 bases. CDR3 length equals 15 residues. The DNA of the CDR3 is TGTGCCAGCAAGAGGGGACATCGGGGGGGCACTGAAGCTTTCTTT. Translated, it gives CASKRGHRGGTEAFF. The full variable domain, rest sourced from reference TRBV2 and TRBJ1-1, is EPEVTQTPSHQVTQMGQEVILRCVPISNHLYFYWYRQILGQKVEFLVSFYNNEISEKSEIFDDQFSVERPDGSNFTLKIRSTKLEDSAMYFCASKRGHRGGTEAFFGQGTRLTVV.

This clone was detected only once. The V gene is TRBV12-3 or TRBV12-4, the J gene TRBJ2-7; the D is unclear. CDR3 length equals 13 residues. The V gene lost 4 bases and the J gene lost 2 bases, with 9 bases spanning the gap. The CDR3 is CASSSGGPYEQYF. Written as DNA, the CDR3 is TGTGCCAGCAGTTCCGGTGGACCCTACGAGCAGTACTTC.

This clone has only one observation. The rearrangement links TRBV6-1 to TRBJ2-5, with D perhaps matching TRBD1 or TRBD2 (5 bases each). The germline CDR1 and CDR2 sequences are MNHNS and SASEGT. The CDR3 is 15 amino acids. V lost 1 base and J 5 bases, leaving 14 bases between the germline ends. The CDR3 bases are TGTGCCAGCAGTGAAGAAGATGGGGGTATGGAGACCCAGTACTTC. Translation gives CASSEEDGGMETQYF.

This clone is a singleton in its sample. V is TRBV5-8 and J is TRBJ1-1; TRBD1 is a possible D gene (5 bases). This CDR3 spans 13 amino acids. CDR1 and CDR2 (germline): SGHTS, YDEGEE. Trimming removed 2 bases at V and 7 bases at J, with 12 bases between. Written as DNA, the CDR3 is TGTGCCAGCAGCTTTGAGGGGAAGGGTGAAGCTTTCTTT. Its translation is CASSFEGKGEAFF.

V is TRBV5-1 and J is TRBJ1-3, with no clear D. V was clipped by 4 bases and J by 0 bases, with 11 bases between them. This CDR3 has 15 amino acids. In germline, CDR1 is SGHRS, CDR2 YFSETQ. The CDR3 DNA sequence: TGCGCCAGCAGCCCGGACGCCAGCTCTGGAAACACCATATATTTT. It encodes CASSPDASSGNTIYF.

There are a few counts of this clone. The J gene is TRBJ1-6, the V gene TRBV25-1; 9 nucleotides align to TRBD1. The CDR3 has 15 amino acids. Germline V gene lookup returns CDR1 MGHDK and CDR2 SYGVNS. Unmatched junction bases numbered 4, after V lost 4 bases and J lost 6 bases. CDR3 coding DNA: TGTGCCAGCAGTGCCCGACAGGGGGGTAATTCACCCCTCCACTTT. The encoded protein is CASSARQGGNSPLHF.

The CDR3 coding sequence is TGTGCCAGCAGCCAAGGGACGTGGGGACGGGGAGACAATGAGCAGTTCTTC. Translating it yields CASSQGTWGRGDNEQFF. V usage is TRBV3-1 (or the pseudogene TRBV3-2) and J usage is TRBJ2-1, with D tentatively TRBD1 or TRBD2 (5 bases each). Germline assignment: CDR1 LGHDT and CDR2 YNNKEL (reference sequence). The germline V and J ends were trimmed by 1 base and 5 bases, with 18 bases remaining between them. This CDR3 is 17 amino acids long.

This chain uses TRBV7-2 with TRBJ2-3; D assignment may be TRBD1 or TRBD2 (6 bases each). The germline V gene encodes CDR1 SGHTA and CDR2 FQGNSA. The ends were cut back, 6 bases at V and 4 bases at J, with 17 bases in the middle. The CDR3 runs to 15 residues. CDR3 bases: TGTGCCAGCAGACCACCGGGGGCCCTTGCAGATACGCAGTATTTT. Residues: CASRPPGALADTQYF.

This chain joins TRBV6-5 and TRBJ2-7; D is tentatively TRBD1 or TRBD2 (5 bases each). CDR3 length equals 14 residues. Germline V lookup: CDR1 MNHEY, CDR2 SVGAGI. Trimming took off 2 bases at V and 2 bases at J, with 10 bases between the two ends. CDR3 sequence reads: CASSYERGPYEQYF. CDR3 DNA sequence: TGTGCCAGCAGTTACGAACGGGGCCCCTACGAGCAGTACTTC.

The chain combines TRBV18 with TRBJ1-1; tentative D call: TRBD1 (6 bases). The CDR3 is 15 residues long. The germline CDR1 and CDR2 sequences are KGHSH and LQKENI. Between the trimmed V and J ends, which lost 2 bases and 1 base, there was a span of 11 bases. As DNA, the CDR3 is TGTGCCAGCTCACCAGGAGCGGGACAGAACACTGAAGCTTTCTTT. Protein sequence: CASSPGAGQNTEAFF.

The rearrangement joins TRBV7-9 to TRBJ2-5; no definite D call. V was cut by 1 base and J by 5 bases, with 8 bases left in between. Germline V gene sequence: CDR1 SEHNR, CDR2 FQNEAQ (reference sequence). CDR3 length equals 13 residues. CDR3 DNA sequence: TGTGCCAGCAGCTTAGGACCAGAGGAGACCCAGTACTTC. Protein: CASSLGPEETQYF.

The chain carries TRBV11-2 and TRBJ2-2, with D hard to call. V gave up 5 bases and J gave up 5 bases, with 9 bases separating them. The CDR3 consists of 13 residues. Per germline, CDR1 SGHAT and CDR2 FQNNGV. CDR3 amino acids: CASSRARTGELFF. CDR3 nucleotides: TGTGCCAGCAGCCGGGCCCGAACCGGGGAGCTGTTTTTT.

This clone was seen a single time. J is TRBJ1-1 and V is TRBV9; a possible D gene is TRBD1 (6 bases). This CDR3 comprises 15 residues. V was pared by 3 bases and J by 1 base, with 13 bases between. CDR1 and CDR2 from the germline V gene are SGDLS and YYNGEE. CDR3 residues: CASSARQVRNTEAFF. The CDR3 nucleotides read TGTGCCAGCAGCGCCCGACAGGTCCGGAACACTGAAGCTTTCTTT. Full variable domain (outside the CDR3, taken from reference TRBV9 and TRBJ1-1): DSGVTQTPKHLITATGQRVTLRCSPRSGDLSVYWYQQSLDQGLQFLIQYYNGEERAKGNILERFSAQQFPDLHSELNLSSLELGDSALYFCASSARQVRNTEAFFGQGTRLTVV.

This clone was seen once. The chain has TRBV6-4 and TRBJ1-2; D perhaps matches TRBD1 (6 bases). The ends were cut back, 0 bases at V and 5 bases at J, with 10 bases in the middle. The CDR3 is 14 amino acids. Germline CDR1 reads MRHNA; CDR2 reads SNTAGT. The CDR3 nucleotides read TGTGCCAGCAGTGACTCCGAGACAGGATATGGCTACACCTTC. This gives the protein CASSDSETGYGYTF.

The CDR3 protein is CASSLRGTNEKLFF. CDR3 in DNA: TGTGCCAGCAGTCTCCGGGGGACTAATGAAAAACTGTTTTTT. This chain joins TRBV6-5 and TRBJ1-4; tentative D call: TRBD1 (5 bases). Trimming removed 5 bases from V and 2 bases from J, with 9 bases in between. The CDR3 contains 14 residues. In germline, CDR1 is MNHEY, CDR2 SVGAGI.

The V and J genes are TRBV13 and TRBJ2-1, with TRBD2 matching 11 bases. Germline CDR1 is PRHDT and CDR2 is FYEKMQ (reference sequence). V trimming: 4 bases; J trimming: 5 bases; junction bases outside the gene matches: 4. The CDR3 loop spans 15 amino acids. The chain's CDR3 is CASSSQGLADNEQFF. The CDR3 DNA follows: TGTGCCAGCAGCTCCCAGGGACTAGCGGACAATGAGCAGTTCTTC.